The 31 T cell receptor beta chains below all came from one sample that was sequenced in a study of T cell responses to AZD1222 COVID-19 vaccine. Profiling relied on immunoSEQ multiplex PCR, and the TCRdb table lists in-frame clones only, not all of them. The sample lists 150,000 to 200,000 clones, over 85% occurring once. Here the sequenced sample was peripheral blood, taken 28 days after the second dose of the MenACWY control vaccine. The receptors derive from an adult who received the MenACWY meningococcal vaccine as a control.

This sequence joins TRBV5-1 and TRBJ2-1; D gene unclear. The CDR3 contains 14 residues. Deletions cut 0 bases from V and 6 bases from J, with 10 bases between. The germline V gene encodes CDR1 SGHRS and CDR2 YFSETQ. Here the CDR3 DNA reads TGCGCCAGCAGCTTGGGGACGGCTAGCAATGAGCAGTTCTTC. It encodes CASSLGTASNEQFF.

The chain links TRBV5-1 to TRBJ1-2, with TRBD1 matching 7 bases. Germline-derived CDR1 and CDR2 are SGHRS and YFSETQ. The CDR3 contains 13 residues. V trimming: 3 bases; J trimming: 5 bases; junction bases outside the gene matches: 4. The CDR3 DNA reads as TGCGCCAGCAGCTCCGGGACAGCTTATGGCTACACCTTC. It translates to CASSSGTAYGYTF.

The V and J genes are TRBV7-9 and TRBJ1-1, with TRBD1 identical over 9 bases. Germline CDR1 reads SEHNR; CDR2 reads FQNEAQ (reference sequence). Unmatched junction bases numbered 4, after V lost 5 bases and J lost 6 bases. The CDR3 is 13 amino acids. The CDR3 region has the DNA TGTGCCAGCAGCCAGGACAGGGGCTCTGAAGCTTTCTTT. Translating gives CASSQDRGSEAFF.

The gene calls are TRBV4-2 and TRBJ1-3; D gene ambiguous. V was trimmed by 3 bases and J by 0 bases, leaving 6 bases between them. CDR3 length: 14 residues. Germline CDR1 LGHNA, CDR2 YNFKEQ. DNA of the CDR3: TGTGCCAGCAGCCAGCGGGACTCTGGAAACACCATATATTTT. It encodes CASSQRDSGNTIYF.

The chain links TRBV4-3 to TRBJ2-7; TRBD1 agrees at 10 bases. The CDR3 runs 15 residues. V shed 1 base, J shed 0 bases, and the junction held 0 bases outside the gene matches. Germline CDR1 LGHNA, CDR2 YSLEER. The chain's CDR3 is CASSQGDRGSYEQYF. The CDR3 DNA reads TGCGCCAGCAGCCAAGGGGACAGGGGCTCCTACGAGCAGTACTTC.

A few counts support this clone. This chain connects TRBV2 to TRBJ2-3, with D maybe TRBD2 (7 bases). This CDR3 has 19 residues. The germline V gene encodes CDR1 SNHLY and CDR2 FYNNEI. Trimming left V 4 bases short and J 3 bases short, with 26 bases between. In nucleotides, the CDR3 is TGTGCCAGCAGTGCCTTAGGGTCTACGTGGGGAGGGGGGACAGATACGCAGTATTTT. Translated: CASSALGSTWGGGTDTQYF.

This chain uses TRBV7-9 with TRBJ2-2; the D is unclear. Trimming left V 3 bases short and J 3 bases short, with 2 bases between. Per the germline V gene, CDR1 is SEHNR and CDR2 is FQNEAQ (reference sequence). There are 12 residues in the CDR3. As DNA, the CDR3 is TGTGCCAGCAGCTTTCACACCGGGGAGCTGTTTTTT. Its protein product is CASSFHTGELFF.

This sequence joins TRBV24-1 and TRBJ2-1; the D call may be TRBD1 or TRBD2 (6 bases each). The CDR3 has 15 residues. Trimming pared 2 bases from V and 10 bases from J, leaving 17 bases between. Germline CDR1 is KGHDR and CDR2 is SFDVKD. As DNA, the CDR3 is TGTGCCACCAGTGATTCCGAGTCCGGGGGCCTGGAGCAGTTCTTC. Its translation is CATSDSESGGLEQFF.

The V call is TRBV7-6, the J call TRBJ1-1, with 8 positions matching TRBD1. With 4 bases clipped from V and 1 base from J, the junction kept 5 bases outside the gene matches. Germline V gives CDR1 SGHVS, CDR2 FNYEAQ. The CDR3 is 15 residues long. CDR3 sequence: CASSSPTGANTEAFF. The CDR3 DNA reads as TGTGCCAGCAGCTCGCCGACAGGGGCGAACACTGAAGCTTTCTTT.

J is TRBJ1-1 and V is TRBV11-2; TRBD1 aligns across 8 bases. CDR1 is SGHAT, CDR2 FQNNGV, per germline. This CDR3 has 14 residues. With V trimmed by 7 bases and J by 3 bases, 7 bases remained unmatched. The CDR3 DNA is TGTGCCAGCAACCCCCGACAGGGGTACACTGAAGCTTTCTTT. It translates to CASNPRQGYTEAFF. The variable domain in full, completed from reference TRBV11-2 and TRBJ1-1, reads EAGVAQSPRYKIIEKRQSVAFWCNPISGHATLYWYQQILGQGPKLLIQFQNNGVVDDSQLPKDRFSAERLKGVDSTLKIQPAKLEDSAVYLCASNPRQGYTEAFFGQGTRLTVV.

The genes are TRBV27 and TRBJ2-3; 10 positions match TRBD2. V shed 5 bases and J 14 bases; nucleotides not matched to a gene: 10. CDR1 and CDR2 (germline): MNHEY, SMNVEV (reference sequence). The CDR3 is 13 residues long. The CDR3 DNA reads TGTGCCAGCAGTGGGCTAGCGGGAGCTCGCGGGTATTTT. Translating it yields CASSGLAGARGYF.

The chain employs TRBV5-1 and TRBJ1-1; D is ambiguous. The CDR3 sequence is 14 residues long. Looked up from germline, CDR1 is SGHRS and CDR2 is YFSETQ. The germline V and J ends were trimmed by 0 bases and 1 base, with 7 bases remaining between them. CDR3 nucleotide sequence: TGCGCCAGCAGCTTGGAACAGACGAACACTGAAGCTTTCTTT. It is translated as CASSLEQTNTEAFF. Variable domain in full (rest from reference TRBV5-1 and TRBJ1-1): KAGVTQTPRYLIKTRGQQVTLSCSPISGHRSVSWYQQTPGQGLQFLFEYFSETQRNKGNFPGRFSGRQFSNSRSEMNVSTLELGDSALYLCASSLEQTNTEAFFGQGTRLTVV.

This clone was seen a single time. The chain carries TRBV9 and TRBJ2-1; 8 bases line up with TRBD2. This CDR3 is built from 16 residues. Germline-derived CDR1 and CDR2 are SGDLS and YYNGEE. The ends lost 2 bases at V and 5 bases at J; junction bases unmatched: 9. This CDR3 is CASSVYRSGGNNEQFF. Here the CDR3 DNA reads TGTGCCAGCAGCGTTTATCGATCGGGAGGGAACAATGAGCAGTTCTTC.

The rearrangement links TRBV30 to TRBJ2-5; weak D call: TRBD2 (7 bases). This CDR3 is built from 15 residues. The germline V and J ends were trimmed by 2 bases and 5 bases, with 18 bases remaining between them. Looked up from germline, CDR1 is GTSNPN and CDR2 is SVGIG (reference sequence). CDR3 coding DNA: TGTGCCTGGAGTAGGGGAGGGGGAGTAGGGGAGACCCAGTACTTC. Amino acid sequence: CAWSRGGGVGETQYF.

The rearrangement links TRBV30 to TRBJ2-7; 9 nucleotides match TRBD2. Germline values: CDR1 GTSNPN, CDR2 SVGIG (reference sequence). This CDR3 has 16 residues. Trimming removed 1 base from V and 2 bases from J; junction bases left unmatched: 9. CDR3 bases: TGTGCCTGGAGTGCCCCGACACTAGCGGGTGCCTACGAGCAGTACTTC. This sequence encodes CAWSAPTLAGAYEQYF.

The chain links TRBV30 to TRBJ1-2, with a tentative D call TRBD1 (5 bases). CDR1 and CDR2 from the germline V gene are GTSNPN and SVGIG (reference sequence). The CDR3 is made up of 12 amino acids. V was pared by 1 base and J by 2 bases, with 5 bases between. Here the CDR3 DNA reads TGTGCCTGGAGTGAGGGGAACTATGGCTACACCTTC. It specifies CAWSEGNYGYTF.

The V gene is TRBV30, the J gene TRBJ2-5; weak D call: TRBD1 (5 bases). The CDR3 is made up of 11 amino acids. CDR1 and CDR2 from the germline V gene are GTSNPN and SVGIG (reference sequence). The V end lost 3 bases, the J end lost 9 bases, and 11 bases lay between the germline ends. The DNA for the CDR3 is TGTGCCTGGAGGGACCAGGGTGCCCAGTACTTC. Amino acids: CAWRDQGAQYF.

This sequence joins TRBV11-2 and TRBJ1-2; D remains unclear. Germline loops: CDR1 SGHAT, CDR2 FQNNGV. The CDR3 totals 17 residues. V gave up 1 base and J gave up 1 base, with 16 bases separating them. CDR3 sequence: CASSLVRINGNNYGYTF. The CDR3 DNA reads TGTGCCAGCAGCTTAGTTCGCATAAACGGAAATAACTATGGCTACACCTTC.

The chain couples TRBV2 to TRBJ2-7, with 9 positions matching TRBD1. The junction had 10 bases not matched to a gene; V was cut back by 8 bases and J by 5 bases. From germline, CDR1 is SNHLY and CDR2 FYNNEI. This CDR3 contains 14 residues. Here the CDR3 DNA reads TGTGCCAGCGGCAAGAGGGGACAGGGCGACGAGCAGTACTTC. Protein: CASGKRGQGDEQYF.

The rearrangement uses TRBV30 and TRBJ1-5; 7 nucleotides line up with TRBD1. The CDR3 has 13 amino acids. Trimming removed 0 bases from V and 7 bases from J; junction bases left unmatched: 3. Germline CDR1 and CDR2: GTSNPN and SVGIG (reference sequence). In DNA form, the CDR3 reads TGTGCCTGGAGTGTACAGGGGACGCAGCCCCAGCATTTT. It specifies CAWSVQGTQPQHF.

The chain has TRBV5-1 and TRBJ2-1; TRBD2 matches at 8 bases. Germline V gives CDR1 SGHRS, CDR2 YFSETQ. The ends lost 4 bases at V and 7 bases at J; junction bases unmatched: 10. The CDR3 is 15 amino acids. CDR3 in amino acids: CASSVEASGQNEQFF. For the CDR3, the DNA is TGCGCCAGCAGCGTAGAAGCTAGCGGGCAGAATGAGCAGTTCTTC.

The chain has TRBV6-5 and TRBJ2-2; D unresolved. The length of the CDR3 is 11 residues. CDR1 is MNHEY, CDR2 SVGAGI, per germline. V was shortened by 9 bases and J by 2 bases, with 4 bases between the two germline ends. The DNA of the CDR3 is TGTGCCAGTGGCAACACCGGGGAGCTGTTTTTT. Encoded protein: CASGNTGELFF.

This chain links TRBV19 with TRBJ1-2; 10 bases fit TRBD1. This CDR3 spans 17 amino acids. CDR1 and CDR2 (germline): LNHDA, SQIVND (reference sequence). Trimming at V came to 3 bases and at J to 7 bases, leaving 14 bases not matched to a gene. The CDR3 nucleotides are TGTGCCAGTAGTATCTCGACACACACCCGGACAGGGGGTGGCTACACCTTC. Its translation: CASSISTHTRTGGGYTF.

This clone appeared once. The V call is TRBV5-8, the J call TRBJ2-4, with 8 bases that match TRBD2. The CDR3 runs to 16 residues. The germline gives CDR1 SGHTS, CDR2 YDEGEE. J lost 7 bases, V lost 4 bases, and 13 bases had no gene match. CDR3 amino acids: CASSLRGAGLGNIQYF. The CDR3 nucleotides read TGTGCCAGCAGCCTGAGGGGAGCGGGACTAGGGAACATTCAGTACTTC.

The chain has TRBV6-1 and TRBJ1-6; 8 bases are shared with TRBD1. Germline-derived CDR1 and CDR2 are MNHNS and SASEGT. V trimming: 2 bases; J trimming: 11 bases; junction bases outside the gene matches: 5. This CDR3 is 14 amino acids long. The CDR3, as DNA: TGTGCCAGCAGTGAATTACAGGGGGTAACACCCCTCCACTTT. Amino acids: CASSELQGVTPLHF.

The chain is built from TRBV3-1 (or the pseudogene TRBV3-2) and TRBJ2-7; the match to TRBD2 covers 11 bases. Germline V lookup: CDR1 LGHDT, CDR2 YNNKEL (reference sequence). CDR3 length: 15 residues. Trimming cost V 3 bases and J 4 bases; bases outside gene matches: 5. CDR3 loop: CASSQTSGAEYEQYF. CDR3 DNA sequence: TGTGCCAGCAGCCAGACTAGCGGGGCAGAATACGAGCAGTACTTC.

This clone showed up just once. The rearrangement uses TRBV12-3 or TRBV12-4 and TRBJ1-1; D is ambiguous. Deletions cut 5 bases from V and 5 bases from J, with 12 bases between. The CDR3 is 13 residues long. In nucleotides, the CDR3 is TGTGCCAGCAGTCCCCCTTATGGGACTGAAGCTTTCTTT. This translates into CASSPPYGTEAFF.

The chain carries TRBV28 and TRBJ2-1, with D unresolved. The CDR3 has 12 amino acids. Trimming took 6 bases from V and 7 from J, leaving 10 bases between them. The germline V gene encodes CDR1 MDHEN and CDR2 SYDVKM. CDR3 sequence reads: CASRADENEQFF. CDR3 nucleotide sequence: TGTGCCAGCAGGGCAGACGAAAATGAGCAGTTCTTC. Filled out from reference TRBV28 and TRBJ2-1, the complete variable domain reads DVKVTQSSRYLVKRTGEKVFLECVQDMDHENMFWYRQDPGLGLRLIYFSYDVKMKEKGDIPEGYSVSREKKERFSLILESASTNQTSMYLCASRADENEQFFGPGTRLTVL.

The rearrangement links TRBV5-4 to TRBJ1-6; D is unclear. In germline, CDR1 is SGHNT, CDR2 YYREEE (reference sequence). The CDR3 extends over 15 amino acids. Trimming shortened V by 0 bases and J by 7 bases, and 11 bases separated the two germline ends. CDR3 coding DNA: TGTGCCAGCAGCTTGGGCAGTCCTGGGAATTCACCCCTCCACTTT. Its protein is CASSLGSPGNSPLHF.

The chain uses TRBV16 and TRBJ1-1; D remains ambiguous. Trimming stripped 4 bases from V and 0 bases from J, with 6 bases between. This CDR3 is built from 13 residues. The V gene's germline CDR1 is KGHSY and CDR2 FQNENV. CDR3: CASSRSLNTEAFF. The CDR3 region has the DNA TGTGCCAGCAGCCGGTCGTTGAACACTGAAGCTTTCTTT.

The V call is TRBV7-9, the J call TRBJ1-6; the match to TRBD1 covers 9 bases. Germline lookup yields CDR1 SEHNR and CDR2 FQNEAQ (reference sequence). Losses at the gene ends were 5 bases for V and 5 bases for J; bases not matched to a gene: 7. There are 16 residues in the CDR3. Here the CDR3 reads CASSGKGTGHNSPLHF. CDR3 DNA: TGTGCCAGCAGCGGGAAAGGGACAGGGCATAATTCACCCCTCCACTTT. Combining the CDR3 with reference TRBV7-9 and TRBJ1-6 gives the whole variable domain DTGVSQNPRHKITKRGQNVTFRCDPISEHNRLYWYRQTLGQGPEFLTYFQNEAQLEKSRLLSDRFSAERPKGSFSTLEIQRTEQGDSAMYLCASSGKGTGHNSPLHFGNGTRLTVT.